This TCR beta chain appears in the sequencing data of a study of T cells after yellow fever vaccination. Study in general: Researchers used SMART-Seq v4 Ultra Low Input to prepare fractions that had low cell numbers.

Findings of the study overall: In post-booster samples, most primary-vaccination clones reappeared (about 95% CD4, 88% CD8). Any FACS-sorted repertoire could hold abundant clonotypes that contaminate it from the bulk population.

In making TCR cDNA, 5'RACE template switching added a universal primer site and UMIs to it. TCRdb used MiXCR to reprocess the 5' RACE reads, holding one entry per CDR3 protein. Among fewer than 650,000 distinct CDR3 sequences listed, 21% were seen once. V shed 2 bases and J shed 8 bases, with 11 bases lying between them. This CDR3 comprises 13 residues. Many counts were recorded for this clonotype. What it binds is not known. The J gene is TRBJ2-3, the V gene TRBV12-3 or TRBV12-4; maybe TRBD1 (5 bases). The source material was PBMCs, sampled around 3 weeks after the first yellow fever vaccination. The source of this sequence is a man between 18 and 35 years old who received the YFV17D yellow fever vaccine. The DNA for the CDR3 is TGTGCCAGCAGTTTATCGTCTGGGGCTACGCAGTATTTT. Residues: CASSLSSGATQYF.